This TCR beta chain was identified in a study of shared clonotypes between healthy human individuals. Overall study context: A few men and a couple of women, aged 18 to 49, were donors. Findings and caveats of the study: Only blood was sampled, and tissue TCR repertoires likely differ from blood ones.

CDR3 length: 15 amino acids. V lost 0 bases, J lost 0 bases, and 7 bases lay in between. The germline gives CDR1 SGHKS, CDR2 YYEKEE (reference sequence). Comment on this clone: Its antigen is as yet unknown. The same CDR3 arises from other DNA sequences in this sample as well.

Per the original data handling: ImmunoSEQ supplied junction-only sequences lacking quality scores, so filtering was different. Libraries were prepared by immunoSEQ multiplex PCR; TCRdb keeps only in-frame clonotypes and omits some of them. V and J calls and clone size are copied from that table; D and trimming were computed from the DNA. The sample has about 2.4 million clones; 93% are singletons. Nashville, Tennessee was home to all donors, who were Caucasian adults. The sequencing input was naive CD4+ T cells from PBMCs. Subset described: CD45RA+ positively selected. The source is a man between 18 and 29 years old in good health. Some clones in this sample may be carry-over from other donors' samples. The chain links TRBV5-5 to TRBJ1-3, with D unclear. CDR3 residues: CASSLAGSSGNTIYF. The CDR3 DNA reads TGTGCCAGCAGCTTGGCGGGGAGCTCTGGAAACACCATATATTTT. Looking up the rest from reference TRBV5-5 and TRBJ1-3 gives the full variable domain: DAGVTQSPTHLIKTRGQQVTLRCSPISGHKSVSWYQQVLGQGPQFIFQYYEKEERGRGNFPDRFSARQFPNYSSELNVNALLLGDSALYLCASSLAGSSGNTIYFGEGSWLTVV.